This TCR beta chain derives from a study of Graves' ophthalmopathy and Graves' hyperthyroidism. Findings and caveats of the study: Blood was where most expanded thyroid clonotypes above 0.001 frequency also turned up. Prediction of ophthalmopathy progression reached around 71% sensitivity and 72% to 75% specificity.

Aged 18 to 65, hyperthyroidism patients had been newly diagnosed, with under 2 months' duration. The study excluded patients with other autoimmune diseases, uncontrolled infections, pregnancy or lactation. Amplification of TCR beta CDR3 regions used RNA transcripts. RT-PCR with HTBI primers came first, then second-round multiplex PCR. TCRdb reanalysed the multiplex PCR reads using MiXCR and keeps one entry per CDR3 protein. The sample includes over a million distinct CDR3 sequences, about 38% seen only once; the top ten take approximately 12%. CDR1 and CDR2 from the germline V gene are SQVTM and ANQGSEA. This CDR3 has 14 amino acids. Trimming at V came to 7 bases and at J to 1 base, leaving 7 bases not matched to a gene. Concerning this clonotype itself: Its antigen is not identified.

Material for sequencing was peripheral blood or thyroid tissue (not recorded which). The TCR was taken from an adult man with Graves' hyperthyroidism. The chain couples TRBV29-1 to TRBJ1-1; 9 nucleotides match TRBD1. The CDR3 is CSESTGGRNTEAFF. The DNA of the CDR3 is TGCAGCGAGTCGACAGGGGGTAGGAACACTGAAGCTTTCTTT.